A selection of T cell receptor beta chains follows, all from one sample in a study of T cells in localized non-small cell lung cancer. Assay: immunoSEQ multiplex PCR; the TCRdb copy retains only in-frame clones and omits some. The sample records tens of thousands of clones, 65% to 90% being singletons. The material was PBMCs, obtained before any cancer treatment. These receptors were obtained from a man aged 35-75 years with stage II lung adenocarcinoma. CDR3s include the opening cysteine and the closing phenylalanine or tryptophan. The D gene is left open where the match is weak. For some rows the clone size is stated as once, few or many, or as a class when expanded; others skip it.

abundance	j_gene	d_gene	v_gene	CDR3nt	CDR3aa
-	TRBJ2-7	-	TRBV28	TGTGCCAGCACCCCCCCTCGGGGTGGGCAGTACTTC	CASTPPRGGQYF
-	TRBJ2-2	TRBD1	TRBV19	TGTGCCTCCCACTCCGGGACAGTCAACACCGGGGAGCTGTTTTTT	CASHSGTVNTGELFF
-	TRBJ2-6	TRBD1	TRBV5-8	TGTGCCAGCAGCTCGGGGACAGCCTTGACCAGGAGAGCCAACGTCCTGACTTTC	CASSSGTALTRRANVLTF
once	TRBJ1-1	-	TRBV11-1	TGTGCCAGCAGCCGAGGTGGGGGAGTTGGACCGGGCACTGAAGCTTTCTTT	CASSRGGGVGPGTEAFF
-	TRBJ2-7	-	TRBV28	TGTGCCAGCAGTTTGGAAGACTACGAGCAGTACTTC	CASSLEDYEQYF
-	TRBJ2-2	-	TRBV10-3	TGTGCCATCAGTGAGTCGGGGGGAAGTAAGACCGGGGAGCTGTTTTTT	CAISESGGSKTGELFF
-	TRBJ1-3	-	TRBV29-1	TGCAGCGCTCGTAGTGGAAACACCATATATTTT	CSARSGNTIYF
-	TRBJ1-2	-	TRBV6-1	TGTGCCAGCAGTGAAGCGGTGGCATTCTATGGCTACACCTTC	CASSEAVAFYGYTF
medium-sized	TRBJ2-2	TRBD2	TRBV10-3	TGTGCCATCGGGGGGGCGAACACCGGGGAGCTGTTTTTT	CAIGGANTGELFF
-	TRBJ2-3	-	TRBV7-2	TGTGCCAGCAGCTTAGCCCAGGGGATCACAGATACGCAGTATTTT	CASSLAQGITDTQYF
-	TRBJ1-5	TRBD1	TRBV5-6	TGTGCCAGCAGCTTTGGACAGGTGGGTCAGCCCCAGCATTTT	CASSFGQVGQPQHF
medium-sized	TRBJ1-2	-	TRBV29-1	TGCAGCGTTGCTACAGGGTCGTATGGCTACACCTTC	CSVATGSYGYTF
once	TRBJ1-2	-	TRBV6-5	TGTGCCAGCAGTTACTCTCGAGGGTATGGCTACACCTTC	CASSYSRGYGYTF
-	TRBJ2-1	TRBD2	TRBV4-2	TGTGCCAGCAGCCATCCGGCTAGCGGTAACTCCTACAATGAGCAGTTCTTC	CASSHPASGNSYNEQFF
-	TRBJ1-6	-	TRBV10-1	TGCGCCAGCAGTGAGAGGAGGAGACAGTCCTCCTATAATTCACCCCTCCACTTT	CASSERRRQSSYNSPLHF
-	TRBJ2-3	-	TRBV29-1	TGCAGCGTTGGGGAGCAGGATACGCAGTATTTT	CSVGEQDTQYF
-	TRBJ2-5	-	TRBV7-9	TGTGCCAGCAGCCAAGGGGCGAATCAAGAGACCCAGTACTTC	CASSQGANQETQYF
few	TRBJ2-1	TRBD2	TRBV7-8	TGTGCCAGCAGCTCGGGACTAGCGGGGGGACCCAGCTCCTACAATGAGCAGTTCTTC	CASSSGLAGGPSSYNEQFF
-	TRBJ2-5	TRBD2	TRBV28	TGTGCCAGCAGTTCCGGGACTAGCGGGAGCGGTGAGACCCAGTACTTC	CASSSGTSGSGETQYF
-	TRBJ2-1	TRBD2	TRBV5-1	TGCGCCAGCAACCCTCTCGGGGGGAGCTCCTACAATGAGCAGTTCTTC	CASNPLGGSSYNEQFF
-	TRBJ2-7	-	TRBV19	TGTGCCAGTAGTCTACGACAGCGCACATACCCCTTCTACGAGCAGTACTTC	CASSLRQRTYPFYEQYF
few	TRBJ2-1	-	TRBV4-1	TGCGCCAGCAGCCAAGATACGGGTTCCTACAATGAGCAGTTCTTC	CASSQDTGSYNEQFF
-	TRBJ2-5	-	TRBV18	TGTGCCAGCTCACCACGCGAGACTGGCCTCAAAGAGACCCAGTACTTC	CASSPRETGLKETQYF
-	TRBJ1-1	-	TRBV19	TGTGCCAGTAGTGATTATGAAGCTTTCTTT	CASSDYEAFF
-	TRBJ2-1	TRBD2	TRBV7-8	TGTGCCAGCAGCGCAGGACTAGCAGAAAGCAATGAGCAGTTCTTC	CASSAGLAESNEQFF
few	TRBJ2-5	-	TRBV15	TGTGCCACCAGCAGTGAGATTGGCGGCCAAGAGACCCAGTACTTC	CATSSEIGGQETQYF
-	TRBJ1-2	-	TRBV6-5	TGTGCCAGCAGTTTTTCGACAGACCCCTATGGCTACACCTTC	CASSFSTDPYGYTF
-	TRBJ1-1	-	TRBV5-1	TGCGCCAGCAGCTTGGGGCGACTCGGCGGCACTGAAGCTTTCTTT	CASSLGRLGGTEAFF
-	TRBJ2-1	-	TRBV5-5	TGTGCCAGCCTCGAACCGCCGAATAGGCAGTTCTTC	CASLEPPNRQFF
-	TRBJ2-5	TRBD1	TRBV28	TGTGCCAGCAGTTTCCAGGGGGCCCGAGAGACCCAGTACTTC	CASSFQGARETQYF
-	TRBJ2-1	TRBD2	TRBV7-9	TGTGCCAGCAGCGCTGGGACTAGCGGGCTCCTCTACAATGAGCAGTTCTTC	CASSAGTSGLLYNEQFF
-	TRBJ2-3	TRBD2	TRBV6-1	TGTGCCAGCAGTACGGGGGGGATCACAGATACGCAGTATTTT	CASSTGGITDTQYF
-	TRBJ1-1	-	TRBV7-9	TGTGCCAGCAGCCGCAATCCATTCGACAGGAACACTGAAGCTTTCTTT	CASSRNPFDRNTEAFF
-	TRBJ1-2	-	TRBV6-4	TGTGCCAGCAGTGACTCCCCTATGGAGTGCACCTTC	CASSDSPMECTF
-	TRBJ2-5	-	TRBV10-2	TGCGCCAGCACCGGGGGGACAGCGGGACAGACCCAGTACTTC	CASTGGTAGQTQYF
-	TRBJ2-7	-	TRBV7-3	TGTGCCAGCAGCTTAAACAACGGCTACGAGCAGTACTTC	CASSLNNGYEQYF
-	TRBJ1-5	-	TRBV12-1	TGTGCCAGCAGCTTTGGTAAGGAGAACTTTAGCAATCAGCCCCAGCATTTT	CASSFGKENFSNQPQHF
-	TRBJ1-5	TRBD1	TRBV6-6	TGTGCCAGCAGGTTCACAGGGGGCAGTCAGCCCCAGCATTTT	CASRFTGGSQPQHF
-	TRBJ2-5	-	TRBV5-1	TGCGCCAGCTCGGGCTTGGTGTCGGAGACCCAGTACTTC	CASSGLVSETQYF
-	TRBJ1-2	-	TRBV15	TGTGCCACCAGCCAGGGAGTTTATGGCTACACCTTC	CATSQGVYGYTF
-	TRBJ1-2	-	TRBV6-5	TGTGCCAGCAGTGAATCACAGGGTACAGGCTACACCTTC	CASSESQGTGYTF
-	TRBJ2-7	TRBD2	TRBV28	TGTGCCAGCAGTTGGGAGGGGTCCTACGAGCAGTACTTC	CASSWEGSYEQYF
once	TRBJ2-7	TRBD1	TRBV5-1	TGCGCCAGCAGCTTGGGTCAGGGGGCCTCCTACGAGCAGTACTTC	CASSLGQGASYEQYF
-	TRBJ2-5	-	TRBV19	TGTGCCAGTAGCCCTCCCGCTTCAGGGTTCGGGACCCAGTACTTC	CASSPPASGFGTQYF